This T cell receptor beta chain was captured by sequencing in a study of T cells expressing NK-cell markers. Study overall: Among the eight sequenced donors, seven tested HCMV-seropositive and one tested seronegative. Study-wide points: The leading position in the CD3+CD56-NKG2C+ fraction of a handful of donors also went to these clonotypes.

Notes on this clonotype: Its antigen is not identified.

In generating TCR beta cDNA, 5'RACE template switching with UMIs was used. No DNA is given; TCRdb re-called the 5' RACE reads and lists each CDR3 protein once. The ten most abundant clones cover around 60% of a sample with approximately 22,000 distinct CDR3 sequences. The CDR3 is made up of 13 amino acids. The germline gives CDR1 SGHDT, CDR2 YYEEEE. V and J are TRBV5-6 and TRBJ2-7; the TRBD1 assignment by TCRdb is unverifiable without DNA. Source material: blood T cells: a sorted CD56 or NKG2C T cell subset, CD4+ or CD8+ T cells, or bulk PBMC T cells (not recorded which). This TCR was sampled from a man between 18 and 69 years old in good health. CDR3 sequence: CASSDRVSYEQYF.